This T cell receptor beta chain derives from a study of T cells after yellow fever vaccination. This clonotype came up a few times. TCRdb called the 5' RACE reads again in MiXCR, with one record for every CDR3 protein. The sample holds some 400,000 distinct CDR3 sequences, 18% seen once. Trimming removed 10 bases from V and 2 bases from J, with 15 bases in between. The length of the CDR3 is 13 residues. Germline CDR1 and CDR2: MNHNY and SVGAGI (reference sequence). The specimen comprised PBMCs, sampled before the yellow fever booster vaccination. The source is a man aged 18-30 years who received the YFV17D yellow fever vaccine. V is TRBV6-6 and J is TRBJ2-7; tentative D call: TRBD1 (5 bases). Here the CDR3 DNA reads TGTGCCACCTCAAGGGGCTACCCCTACGAGCAGTACTTC. Amino acid sequence: CATSRGYPYEQYF.